This TCR beta chain appears in the sequencing data of a study of blood T cell repertoires in COVID-19. Study summary: COVID-19 samples, acute and convalescent, were from the United States, Italy and Spain. Nucleic acid was either cDNA or gDNA, and it came from T cells, B-cell-depleted T cells, or PBMCs.

The authors' processing: By means of reference gene primer amplification, nucleated cell counts were estimated. Produced via immunoSEQ multiplex PCR; TCRdb's table is partial and in-frame only. From that table come the V and J calls and clone size; the DNA was used to work out D and trimming. The table lists roughly 95,000 clones, about 84% of them singletons. Only one count was recorded for this clone. The germline V and J ends were trimmed by 3 bases and 5 bases, with 13 bases remaining between them. The CDR3 spans 14 residues. Germline V gives CDR1 SEHNR, CDR2 FQNEAQ (reference sequence). The sequence was obtained from a human donor in a cohort sampled during active COVID-19. The source material was peripheral blood. The chain has TRBV7-9 and TRBJ1-2; a weak D match, TRBD1 (6 bases). The CDR3 here is CASSFGGAEYGYTF. CDR3 DNA: TGTGCCAGCAGCTTTGGGGGGGCGGAGTATGGCTACACCTTC.